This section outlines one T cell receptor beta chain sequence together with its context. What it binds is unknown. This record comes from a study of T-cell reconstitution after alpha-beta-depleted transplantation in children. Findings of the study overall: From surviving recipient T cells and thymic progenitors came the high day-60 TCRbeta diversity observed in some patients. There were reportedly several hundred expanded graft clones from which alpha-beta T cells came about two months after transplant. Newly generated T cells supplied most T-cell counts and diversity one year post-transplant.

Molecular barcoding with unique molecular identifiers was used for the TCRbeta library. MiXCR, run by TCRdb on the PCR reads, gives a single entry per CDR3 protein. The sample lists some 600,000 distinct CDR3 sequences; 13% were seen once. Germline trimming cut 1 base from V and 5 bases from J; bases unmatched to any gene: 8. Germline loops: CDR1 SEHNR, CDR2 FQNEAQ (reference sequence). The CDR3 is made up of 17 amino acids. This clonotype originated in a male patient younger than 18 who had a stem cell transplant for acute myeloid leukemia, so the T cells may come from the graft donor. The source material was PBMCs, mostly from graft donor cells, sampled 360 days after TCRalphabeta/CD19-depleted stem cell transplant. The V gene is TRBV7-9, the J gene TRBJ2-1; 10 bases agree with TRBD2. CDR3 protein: CASSLVATSGHDNEQFF. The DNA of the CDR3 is TGTGCCAGCAGCTTAGTGGCGACTAGCGGGCATGACAATGAGCAGTTCTTC.